This T cell receptor beta chain was profiled in a study of OX40 agonist ivuxolimab in advanced cancers. Study-wide context: Prior therapy, whether anti-PD-1, anti-PD-L1 or anti-CTLA-4, was allowed, and approximately 37% had some. Study-wide results and caveats: Compared with others, partial responders at 0.1-3.0 mg/kg displayed clonal expansion among the lowest.

Method: immunoSEQ multiplex PCR; TCRdb's copy keeps in-frame clones and lacks some. The table lists tens of thousands of clones, roughly 90% of them singletons. A word on this clone: The antigen is unknown.

Sequenced material: CD4+ or CD8+ T cells sorted from blood, taken in a trial of the OX40 agonist ivuxolimab. This receptor was obtained from an adult with an advanced solid tumor such as melanoma, head and neck, liver or kidney cancer.

CDR3 loop: CASRQGSGNTIYF. The CDR3 DNA reads TGTGCCAGTAGACAGGGCTCTGGAAACACCATATATTTT. The V call is TRBV19, the J call TRBJ1-3; D might be TRBD1 (6 bases). V lost 6 bases and J 0 bases, leaving 6 bases between the germline ends. The germline V gene encodes CDR1 LNHDA and CDR2 SQIVND (reference sequence). The CDR3 spans 13 residues. Drawing the rest from reference TRBV19 and TRBJ1-3, the complete variable domain is DGGITQSPKYLFRKEGQNVTLSCEQNLNHDAMYWYRQDPGQGLRLIYYSQIVNDFQKGDIAEGYSVSREKKESFPLTVTSAQKNPTAFYLCASRQGSGNTIYFGEGSWLTVV.